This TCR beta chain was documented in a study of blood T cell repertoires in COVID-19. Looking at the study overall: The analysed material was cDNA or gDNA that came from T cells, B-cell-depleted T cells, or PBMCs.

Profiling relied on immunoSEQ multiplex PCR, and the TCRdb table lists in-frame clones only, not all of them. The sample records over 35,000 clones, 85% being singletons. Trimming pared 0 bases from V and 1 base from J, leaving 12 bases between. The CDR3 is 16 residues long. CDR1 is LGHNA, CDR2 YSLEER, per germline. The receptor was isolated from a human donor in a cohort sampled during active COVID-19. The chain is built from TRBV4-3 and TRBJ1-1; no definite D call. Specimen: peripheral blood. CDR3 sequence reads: CASSQESRPENTEAFF. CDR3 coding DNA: TGCGCCAGCAGCCAAGAGTCCAGGCCTGAGAACACTGAAGCTTTCTTT.